A selection of T cell receptor beta chains follows, all from one sample in a study of shared clonotypes between healthy human individuals. Using immunoSEQ multiplex PCR, the repertoire was profiled, and TCRdb retains in-frame clones only, with some absent. The repertoire has some 2.4 million clones, roughly 93% of them found once; the top ten carry 0.36%. Sequencing was carried out using naive CD4+ T cells from PBMCs. The receptor set was obtained from a man between 18 and 35 years old in good health. Some clones in this sample may be carry-over from other donors' samples. Both conserved end residues are trimmed from each CDR3. A D gene is named only where the DNA matches it firmly.

j_call: TRBJ1-2; v_call: TRBV7-9; cdr3_length: 10; d_call: -; cdr3_aa: ASSYQTDGYT
j_call: TRBJ1-4; v_call: TRBV12-5; cdr3_length: 10; d_call: -; cdr3_aa: ASGLPHGKLF
j_call: TRBJ2-5; v_call: TRBV9; cdr3_length: 14; d_call: TRBD2; cdr3_aa: ASSVGTSGKGETQY
j_call: TRBJ2-5; v_call: TRBV7-8; cdr3_length: 11; d_call: -; cdr3_aa: ASSRANQETQY
j_call: TRBJ1-4; v_call: TRBV27; cdr3_length: 12; d_call: -; cdr3_aa: ASSPRKWNEKLF
j_call: TRBJ2-3; v_call: TRBV21-1; cdr3_length: 14; d_call: -; cdr3_aa: ASSRLGQGKADTQY
j_call: TRBJ1-2; v_call: TRBV6-5; cdr3_length: 11; d_call: -; cdr3_aa: ASSYGRNYGYT
j_call: TRBJ2-2; v_call: TRBV5-1; cdr3_length: 14; d_call: -; cdr3_aa: ASSSGGGSRTGELF
j_call: TRBJ2-7; v_call: TRBV7-9; cdr3_length: 12; d_call: TRBD2; cdr3_aa: ASSRLAGDYEQY
j_call: TRBJ2-3; v_call: TRBV29-1; cdr3_length: 11; d_call: -; cdr3_aa: SARPGSTDTQY
j_call: TRBJ1-5; v_call: TRBV6-5; cdr3_length: 13; d_call: TRBD1; cdr3_aa: ASSTTGFSNQPQH
j_call: TRBJ2-1; v_call: TRBV5-5; cdr3_length: 12; d_call: -; cdr3_aa: ATAHGALYNEQF
j_call: TRBJ2-6; v_call: TRBV11-3; cdr3_length: 12; d_call: -; cdr3_aa: ASSSSSGANVLT
j_call: TRBJ1-2; v_call: TRBV5-1; cdr3_length: 13; d_call: -; cdr3_aa: ASSLGGRANYGYT
j_call: TRBJ2-3; v_call: TRBV5-4; cdr3_length: 10; d_call: -; cdr3_aa: ASSLRGDTQY
j_call: TRBJ1-1; v_call: TRBV7-9; cdr3_length: 14; d_call: TRBD1; cdr3_aa: ASSLGPGQGNTEAF
j_call: TRBJ1-1; v_call: TRBV6-1; cdr3_length: 13; d_call: TRBD1; cdr3_aa: ASSSRTGRRTEAF
j_call: TRBJ2-2; v_call: TRBV10-3; cdr3_length: 12; d_call: TRBD2; cdr3_aa: ATSSSGRGGELF
j_call: TRBJ1-2; v_call: TRBV2; cdr3_length: 12; d_call: -; cdr3_aa: ASRRTKTNYGYT
j_call: TRBJ1-1; v_call: TRBV6-1; cdr3_length: 9; d_call: -; cdr3_aa: ASSGELEAF
j_call: TRBJ2-7; v_call: TRBV5-8; cdr3_length: 13; d_call: TRBD1; cdr3_aa: ASSPWDRGAGEQY
j_call: TRBJ1-1; v_call: TRBV4-2; cdr3_length: 17; d_call: -; cdr3_aa: ASSQTFPGTASGSTEAF
j_call: TRBJ1-1; v_call: TRBV29-1; cdr3_length: 10; d_call: -; cdr3_aa: SASRGNTEAF
j_call: TRBJ2-1; v_call: TRBV11-3; cdr3_length: 13; d_call: TRBD2; cdr3_aa: ASSPSAGGRNEQF
j_call: TRBJ1-6; v_call: TRBV6-6; cdr3_length: 9; d_call: -; cdr3_aa: ASSQDSPLH
j_call: TRBJ2-5; v_call: TRBV27; cdr3_length: 14; d_call: TRBD2; cdr3_aa: ASSLTSGRPGETQY
j_call: TRBJ2-7; v_call: TRBV27; cdr3_length: 13; d_call: TRBD2; cdr3_aa: ASRSGGSPSYEQY
j_call: TRBJ1-3; v_call: TRBV5-8; cdr3_length: 15; d_call: -; cdr3_aa: AIQSGTRLISGNTIY
j_call: TRBJ1-6; v_call: TRBV28; cdr3_length: 9; d_call: -; cdr3_aa: ASNNYSPLH
j_call: TRBJ2-1; v_call: TRBV28; cdr3_length: 12; d_call: -; cdr3_aa: ASSLHRERGEQF
j_call: TRBJ1-1; v_call: TRBV30; cdr3_length: 11; d_call: -; cdr3_aa: AWSEGNRHEAF
j_call: TRBJ1-1; v_call: TRBV19; cdr3_length: 12; d_call: -; cdr3_aa: ASSNRGRGTEAF
j_call: TRBJ2-5; v_call: TRBV7-8; cdr3_length: 9; d_call: -; cdr3_aa: ASSFQRAQY
j_call: TRBJ2-1; v_call: TRBV27; cdr3_length: 16; d_call: TRBD2; cdr3_aa: ASSLRPTGTSGRWEQF
j_call: TRBJ2-1; v_call: TRBV2; cdr3_length: 12; d_call: TRBD2; cdr3_aa: ASPSGSSYNEQF
j_call: TRBJ2-6; v_call: TRBV27; cdr3_length: 15; d_call: -; cdr3_aa: ASSALNGDSGANVLT
j_call: TRBJ2-2; v_call: TRBV30; cdr3_length: 14; d_call: -; cdr3_aa: AWSVGPGIFTGELF
j_call: TRBJ1-5; v_call: TRBV5-1; cdr3_length: 9; d_call: -; cdr3_aa: ASSFFQPQH
j_call: TRBJ2-6; v_call: TRBV9; cdr3_length: 13; d_call: TRBD1; cdr3_aa: ASSVGDRGANVLT
j_call: TRBJ2-7; v_call: TRBV10-1; cdr3_length: 14; d_call: -; cdr3_aa: ASSDPSRGGGYEQY
j_call: TRBJ1-1; v_call: TRBV2; cdr3_length: 12; d_call: TRBD1; cdr3_aa: ASRVDRGETEAF
j_call: TRBJ1-3; v_call: TRBV6-1; cdr3_length: 13; d_call: -; cdr3_aa: ASSEASSYGDTIY
j_call: TRBJ2-7; v_call: TRBV28; cdr3_length: 16; d_call: TRBD2; cdr3_aa: ASSLYWTSPSGSYEQY
j_call: TRBJ2-7; v_call: TRBV5-4; cdr3_length: 11; d_call: TRBD2; cdr3_aa: ASSPGLAPEQY
j_call: TRBJ2-7; v_call: TRBV5-4; cdr3_length: 13; d_call: -; cdr3_aa: ASSSVSGASYEQY